This entry lists 32 T cell receptor beta chains sequenced from one sample in a study of cytomegalovirus exposure and HLA in healthy donors (dated by TCRdb to 2016 to 2017). The library was made by the immunoSEQ multiplex PCR assay. For the multiplex PCR, a mixture combining 60 forward primers for TCR Vbeta segments and 13 reverse primers for TCR Jbeta segments was used. This is the immuneACCESS table as TCRdb keeps it, with only in-frame sequences that have V and J called. A part of the clones is gone; compared with another copy, unresolved V genes explain less than half, and the rest is unexplained. A total of 250,000 to 350,000 clones appear in this sample, about 80% of them only once. The top ten clonotypes cover about 0.28% of the sample. The sequenced material came from PBMCs. The receptors shown here come from a girl aged 2 to 10 in good health and CMV-seronegative.

This chain joins TRBV5-6 and TRBJ2-7; TRBD1 matches at 9 bases. Germline-derived CDR1 and CDR2 are SGHDT and YYEEEE. Trimming at V came to 0 bases and at J to 3 bases, leaving 4 bases not matched to a gene. The CDR3 loop spans 15 amino acids. The CDR3 loop is CASSLAGTGLYEQYF. The CDR3 region has the DNA TGTGCCAGCAGCTTGGCCGGGACAGGGCTCTACGAGCAGTACTTC.

The V and J genes are TRBV18 and TRBJ2-6, with 10 bases aligning to TRBD1. CDR1 and CDR2 from the germline V gene are KGHSH and LQKENI. This CDR3 region has 19 residues. V was pared by 3 bases and J by 0 bases, with 8 bases of the junction left unmatched. Here the CDR3 reads CASSPPGTGVISGANVLTF. CDR3 in DNA: TGTGCCAGCTCACCGCCGGGGACAGGGGTGATCTCTGGGGCCAACGTCCTGACTTTC.

This clone was counted once. J is TRBJ2-3 and V is TRBV11-2; the match to TRBD2 covers 9 bases. V trimming: 5 bases; J trimming: 0 bases; junction bases outside the gene matches: 12. This CDR3 is 18 amino acids long. CDR1 is SGHAT, CDR2 FQNNGV, per germline. The CDR3 loop is CASSPGSGGYLSTDTQYF. In DNA, the CDR3 is TGTGCCAGCAGCCCAGGTAGCGGGGGTTACCTCAGCACAGATACGCAGTATTTT.

The chain is built from TRBV5-6 and TRBJ2-7; a possible D gene is TRBD1 (6 bases). With 0 bases removed from V and 5 bases from J, the gap between germline ends came to 12 bases. CDR1 and CDR2 (germline): SGHDT, YYEEEE. The CDR3 length is 14 residues. The DNA of the CDR3 is TGTGCCAGCAGCTTGGGTACCGGGGACAACGAGCAGTACTTC. Translating gives CASSLGTGDNEQYF.

The rearrangement links TRBV5-4 to TRBJ2-3; a possible D gene is TRBD1 (6 bases). The germline V gene has CDR1 SGHNT and CDR2 YYREEE (reference sequence). CDR3 length: 15 residues. Trimming took off 2 bases at V and 1 base at J, with 11 bases between the two ends. The CDR3 bases are TGTGCCAGCAGCTTATCAGGGGCCGGCACAGATACGCAGTATTTT. It specifies CASSLSGAGTDTQYF. Combining the CDR3 with reference TRBV5-4 and TRBJ2-3 gives the whole variable domain ETGVTQSPTHLIKTRGQQVTLRCSSQSGHNTVSWYQQALGQGPQFIFQYYREEENGRGNFPPRFSGLQFPNYSSELNVNALELDDSALYLCASSLSGAGTDTQYFGPGTRLTVL.

This clone appeared a few times. DNA for the CDR3: TGTGCCAGCAGCCCGGGACTCAGCTCCTACGAGCAGTACTTC. As protein: CASSPGLSSYEQYF. The chain carries TRBV7-3 and TRBJ2-7, with a tentative D call TRBD2 (6 bases). The CDR3 covers 14 residues. Germline CDR1 reads SGHTA; CDR2 reads FQGTGA. V lost 5 bases, J lost 0 bases, and 11 bases lay in between.

The sample holds one count of this clone. The gene calls are TRBV4-1 and TRBJ1-2; TRBD1 might be the D (6 bases). The CDR3 loop spans 14 amino acids. Trimming cost V 4 bases and J 4 bases, with 13 bases left between them. In germline, CDR1 is MGHRA, CDR2 YSYEKL. The CDR3 bases are TGCGCCAGCAGCCCCCAAACAGGGCGCTATGGCTACACCTTC. Translating it yields CASSPQTGRYGYTF.

V is TRBV6-5 and J is TRBJ2-5, with TRBD2 as a possible D gene (6 bases). V lost 4 bases to trimming and J lost 4 bases, with 16 bases between them. The CDR3 sequence is 15 residues long. CDR1 is MNHEY, CDR2 SVGAGI, per germline. This CDR3 is CASSSPGRRGETQYF. CDR3 sequence (DNA): TGTGCCAGCAGTTCCCCTGGACGGCGGGGAGAGACCCAGTACTTC.

The rearrangement uses TRBV29-1 and TRBJ2-7, with 7 bases identical to TRBD1. The CDR3 totals 14 residues. With V trimmed by 4 bases and J by 1 base, 7 bases remained unmatched. In germline, CDR1 is SQVTM, CDR2 ANQGSEA. The CDR3 protein is CSVVPGGPSYEQYF. The CDR3 DNA sequence: TGCAGCGTTGTACCAGGGGGACCGTCCTACGAGCAGTACTTC.

CDR3 region: CASSLEAQAGTDTQYF. The CDR3 region has the DNA TGCGCCAGCAGCTTGGAGGCCCAGGCAGGCACAGATACGCAGTATTTT. The chain is built from TRBV5-1 and TRBJ2-3; D gene uncertain. Trimming removed 0 bases from V and 1 base from J, with 12 bases in between. Germline V gene data show CDR1 as SGHRS and CDR2 as YFSETQ. The CDR3 has 16 residues.

The CDR3 loop reads CASSHTWTGTYEQYF. CDR3 coding DNA: TGTGCCAGCAGCCATACTTGGACAGGGACCTACGAGCAGTACTTC. V usage is TRBV7-9 and J usage is TRBJ2-7; 8 bases agree with TRBD1. With 5 bases clipped from V and 2 bases from J, the junction kept 8 bases outside the gene matches. This CDR3 is built from 15 residues. Germline CDR1 SEHNR, CDR2 FQNEAQ (reference sequence).

The CDR3 here is CASSFQGEGSGNTIYF. The CDR3 DNA is TGTGCCAGCAGTTTCCAGGGGGAAGGCTCTGGAAACACCATATATTTT. The J gene is TRBJ1-3, the V gene TRBV28, with TRBD1 matching over 7 bases. The CDR3 is made up of 16 amino acids. With 3 bases clipped from V and 0 bases from J, the junction kept 5 bases outside the gene matches. The germline CDR1 and CDR2 sequences are MDHEN and SYDVKM.

V gene TRBV6-1 combines with J gene TRBJ2-3; D remains ambiguous. The germline V gene has CDR1 MNHNS and CDR2 SASEGT. Between the trimmed V and J ends, which lost 4 bases and 1 base, there was a span of 18 bases. This CDR3 comprises 17 residues. The CDR3 DNA is TGTGCCAGCAGTGCCTCGATAGATGCGCTCGGCACAGATACGCAGTATTTT. Its translation is CASSASIDALGTDTQYF.

V and J are TRBV12-2 and TRBJ1-1; TRBD1, as called in the table, went unchecked against the DNA. TRBV12-2 is marked as a pseudogene. The length of the CDR3 is 19 residues. DNA for the CDR3: TGTGCAAGTCGCCAAGAACTCCCGGGACAGGGGGCTTTGAGTTCTGAAGCTTTCTTT. Residues: CASRQELPGQGALSSEAFF.

The chain recombines TRBV5-1 with TRBJ2-5, with D possibly being TRBD2 (7 bases). Trimming shortened V by 0 bases and J by 0 bases, and 12 bases separated the two germline ends. Germline V lookup: CDR1 SGHRS, CDR2 YFSETQ. The CDR3 runs 16 residues. CDR3: CASSLGGLADQETQYF. DNA for the CDR3: TGCGCCAGCAGCTTGGGGGGGCTAGCGGACCAAGAGACCCAGTACTTC. Looking up the rest from reference TRBV5-1 and TRBJ2-5 gives the full variable domain: KAGVTQTPRYLIKTRGQQVTLSCSPISGHRSVSWYQQTPGQGLQFLFEYFSETQRNKGNFPGRFSGRQFSNSRSEMNVSTLELGDSALYLCASSLGGLADQETQYFGPGTRLLVL.

This clone was counted once. This chain joins TRBV29-1 and TRBJ1-1, with D possibly being TRBD1 (6 bases). The CDR3 length is 14 residues. The germline CDR1 and CDR2 sequences are SQVTM and ANQGSEA. Trimming stripped 6 bases from V and 4 bases from J, with 18 bases between. CDR3 amino acids: CSVQTQGQGTEAFF. The CDR3 DNA sequence: TGCAGCGTCCAGACTCAGGGGCAGGGCACTGAAGCTTTCTTT.

This chain connects TRBV4-1 to TRBJ1-2, with TRBD1 as a possible D gene (5 bases). CDR1 and CDR2 (germline): MGHRA, YSYEKL. Trimming removed 0 bases from V and 4 bases from J, with 9 bases in between. The CDR3 has 14 amino acids. This CDR3 is CASSQDETAYGYTF. The DNA of the CDR3 is TGCGCCAGCAGCCAAGATGAGACAGCCTATGGCTACACCTTC.

The CDR3 bases are TGTGCCAGCAGCCCAACGACAGGGCGTAGAGAGACCCAGTACTTC. Translated, it gives CASSPTTGRRETQYF. J is TRBJ2-5 and V is TRBV13; TRBD1 aligns across 7 bases. The CDR3 has 15 residues. Germline trimming cut 5 bases from V and 4 bases from J; bases unmatched to any gene: 10. CDR1 is PRHDT, CDR2 FYEKMQ, per germline (reference sequence).

With regard to this clone: This specimen includes other DNA sequences encoding the same CDR3. This chain uses TRBV27 with TRBJ1-5; 7 positions agree with TRBD1. The CDR3 is made up of 13 amino acids. Germline lookup yields CDR1 MNHEY and CDR2 SMNVEV (reference sequence). The junction had 5 bases not matched to a gene; V was cut back by 6 bases and J by 6 bases. CDR3 in amino acids: CASSQTGFQPQHF. The CDR3 DNA reads as TGTGCCAGCAGCCAGACAGGGTTTCAGCCCCAGCATTTT.

This chain links TRBV18 with TRBJ2-3; TRBD2 matches 8 bases. This CDR3 region has 15 residues. V dropped 1 base and J dropped 0; count of bases not matched to a gene: 0. Germline CDR1 is KGHSH and CDR2 is LQKENI. CDR3 coding DNA: TGTGCCAGCTCACCACGCGGGGGGAGCACAGATACGCAGTATTTT. It is translated as CASSPRGGSTDTQYF.

On this clone itself: No conserved phenylalanine or tryptophan ends this CDR3, so it is likely a read error. The DNA is left out, because the CDR3 cannot be placed on it with certainty; the CDR3 is given as TCRdb lists it. The chain has TRBV28 and TRBJ2-6; the listed D gene, TRBD1, was not tested against the DNA. Germline CDR1 is MDHEN and CDR2 is SYDVKM. Ends included, the CDR3 has 9 residues. CDR3 protein: CASSRQSPG.

The rearrangement joins TRBV9 to TRBJ1-4; D perhaps matches TRBD1 (5 bases). The CDR3 has 16 amino acids. Trimming cost V 3 bases and J 4 bases, with 16 bases left between them. CDR1 and CDR2 (germline): SGDLS, YYNGEE. The CDR3 DNA sequence: TGTGCCAGCAGCGCTGGGGCAGCTCCAAATAATGAAAAACTGTTTTTT. As protein: CASSAGAAPNNEKLFF. The full variable domain, in which reference TRBV9 and TRBJ1-4 provide the parts outside the CDR3, is DSGVTQTPKHLITATGQRVTLRCSPRSGDLSVYWYQQSLDQGLQFLIQYYNGEERAKGNILERFSAQQFPDLHSELNLSSLELGDSALYFCASSAGAAPNNEKLFFGSGTQLSVL.

This chain links TRBV25-1 with TRBJ2-7; the D gene is possibly TRBD2 (6 bases). This CDR3 comprises 17 residues. V was clipped by 4 bases and J by 1 base, with 20 bases between them. Germline CDR1 is MGHDK and CDR2 is SYGVNS. The CDR3 is CASSGEVGRDLSYEQYF. The CDR3 DNA follows: TGTGCCAGCAGTGGAGAGGTTGGGCGGGACCTTTCCTACGAGCAGTACTTC.

This chain uses TRBV19 with TRBJ1-6, with 7 bases fitting TRBD1. The CDR3 is 16 residues long. The junction had 14 bases not matched to a gene; V was cut back by 6 bases and J by 9 bases. CDR1 is LNHDA and CDR2 is SQIVND in the germline V gene (reference sequence). The CDR3 coding sequence is TGTGCCAGTAGCCCATTGACAGGGCTTGGTGGTTCACCCCTCCACTTT. It codes for CASSPLTGLGGSPLHF.

The V call is TRBV11-2, the J call TRBJ1-1; D is possibly TRBD1 (5 bases). The CDR3 runs to 13 residues. CDR1 and CDR2 (germline): SGHAT, FQNNGV. V was shortened by 1 base and J by 5 bases, with 8 bases between the two germline ends. CDR3 DNA sequence: TGTGCCAGCAGCTTAGTGCAGGGTACTGAAGCTTTCTTT. Translated: CASSLVQGTEAFF.

The V and J genes are TRBV9 and TRBJ2-7; 10 nucleotides line up with TRBD1. V gave up 4 bases and J gave up 5 bases; unmatched junction bases: 6. Germline V gene data show CDR1 as SGDLS and CDR2 as YYNGEE. CDR3 size: 14 residues. The DNA for the CDR3 is TGTGCCAGCAGCCCCGGGACAGGGGTCCACGAGCAGTACTTC. This codes for CASSPGTGVHEQYF.

V and J are TRBV5-1 and TRBJ2-7; D remains ambiguous. Trimming took 0 bases from V and 7 from J, leaving 23 bases between them. The CDR3 loop spans 17 amino acids. Germline V gene sequence: CDR1 SGHRS, CDR2 YFSETQ. CDR3 sequence (DNA): TGCGCCAGCAGCTTGGATTTGCCCCAACCGCTTGGTAGTGAGCAGTACTTC. This encodes CASSLDLPQPLGSEQYF.

The chain joins TRBV7-9 to TRBJ1-4; 7 nucleotides align to TRBD1. With V trimmed by 5 bases and J by 5 bases, 5 bases remained unmatched. CDR1 is SEHNR, CDR2 FQNEAQ, per germline (reference sequence). The CDR3 spans 14 residues. CDR3 protein: CASSHSRGNEKLFF. CDR3 bases: TGTGCCAGCAGCCACAGCAGGGGGAATGAAAAACTGTTTTTT.

The rearrangement uses TRBV2 and TRBJ1-2, with TRBD1 matching over 7 bases. The junction had 14 bases not matched to a gene; V was cut back by 9 bases and J by 4 bases. CDR1 and CDR2 (germline): SNHLY, FYNNEI. The CDR3 contains 15 residues. The CDR3 reads CASAVPTDRSYGYTF. The CDR3 DNA sequence: TGTGCCAGTGCAGTCCCGACGGACAGGAGCTATGGCTACACCTTC.

The chain combines TRBV19 with TRBJ2-2; D might be TRBD1 (5 bases). This CDR3 region has 14 residues. Germline CDR1 and CDR2: LNHDA and SQIVND (reference sequence). V gave up 3 bases and J gave up 7 bases, with 12 bases separating them. CDR3 amino acids: CASSISQGLGELFF. The CDR3 nucleotides are TGTGCCAGTAGTATTAGTCAGGGCCTCGGGGAGCTGTTTTTT.

V and J are TRBV28 and TRBJ2-7, with 9 bases lining up with TRBD1. Trimming cost V 3 bases and J 0 bases; bases outside gene matches: 3. CDR3 size: 15 residues. Per the germline V gene, CDR1 is MDHEN and CDR2 is SYDVKM. This chain's CDR3 is CASSLGQGLSYEQYF. The CDR3 bases are TGTGCCAGCAGTTTGGGACAGGGCCTCTCCTACGAGCAGTACTTC.

Concerning this clone itself: The same CDR3 is also encoded by other DNA sequences in this sample. The CDR3 loop reads CSASNYNEQFF. The CDR3 DNA is TGCAGTGCTAGCAACTACAATGAGCAGTTCTTC. V gene TRBV20-1 combines with J gene TRBJ2-1; no firm D call. This CDR3 contains 11 residues. The ends were cut back, 3 bases at V and 3 bases at J, with 3 bases in the middle. CDR1 and CDR2 (germline): DFQATT, SNEGSKA (reference sequence).